This is a list of T cell receptor beta chains from one sample in a study of patients and donors after allogeneic stem cell transplantation. TCRdb analysed the RT-PCR reads with MiXCR anew, one entry per CDR3 protein. In the table there are some 960,000 distinct CDR3 sequences, about 20% of which are singletons. The specimen was blood, either unsorted or a sorted T cell fraction (not recorded which). Every receptor here comes from a human donor who was either an allogeneic HSCT recipient or a stem cell or donor lymphocyte infusion donor (not recorded which). It is not recorded whose cells these are; they may come from a transplant donor. CDR3s include the opening cysteine and the closing phenylalanine or tryptophan. A D gene is named only where the DNA matches it firmly. Some rows mark clone size as missing; the rest say once, few, many or name a class of expanded clone.

D: -; V: TRBV18; size: -; J: TRBJ2-3; length: 15; DNA: TGTGCCAGCTCACCCGTCCCCCCTTCCGGGGCCATGCAGTATTTT; CDR3: CASSPVPPSGAMQYF
D: -; V: TRBV7-8; size: few; J: TRBJ2-1; length: 17; DNA: TGTGCCAGCAGCCGCGTCGCAGGGGGGGGCACCTACAATGAGCAGTTCTTC; CDR3: CASSRVAGGGTYNEQFF
D: TRBD2; V: TRBV3-1; size: few; J: TRBJ2-1; length: 15; DNA: TGTGCCAGCAGCCAAGGATCGGGGAGCGGGAAACCCCAATTCTTC; CDR3: CASSQGSGSGKPQFF
D: TRBD1; V: TRBV5-1; size: few; J: TRBJ1-1; length: 16; DNA: TGCGCCAGCAGCCAGGGACAGGAACCAACCCTGACTGAAGCTTTCTTT; CDR3: CASSQGQEPTLTEAFF
D: TRBD2; V: TRBV6-2/TRBV6-3; size: many; J: TRBJ2-1; length: 15; DNA: TGTGCCAGCAGTAGACTAGCGGGAGGACTCAATGAGCAGTTCTTC; CDR3: CASSRLAGGLNEQFF
D: -; V: TRBV20-1; size: -; J: TRBJ1-4; length: 12; DNA: TGCAGTGCTAGAGTCCAAGGACGGTGGGTGTTTTTT; CDR3: CSARVQGRWVFF
D: TRBD1; V: TRBV12-3/TRBV12-4; size: -; J: TRBJ1-2; length: 15; DNA: TGTGCCATCAGTTTACGGACAGGCCCAAACTATGGCTACACCTTC; CDR3: CAISLRTGPNYGYTF
D: -; V: TRBV2; size: -; J: TRBJ1-1; length: 14; DNA: TGTGCCAGCAGGGGCGAGGGTTGGGGGACTGAAGCTTTCTTT; CDR3: CASRGEGWGTEAFF
D: TRBD2; V: TRBV6-1; size: -; J: TRBJ2-1; length: 16; DNA: TGTGCCAGCAGTCCCGTGAGCGCGGGGGACTACAATGAGCAGTTCTTC; CDR3: CASSPVSAGDYNEQFF
D: TRBD2; V: TRBV3-1; size: -; J: TRBJ2-1; length: 16; DNA: TGTGCCAGCAGCCAAGATAGGCTAGCGGGAGGCGATGAGCAGTTCTTC; CDR3: CASSQDRLAGGDEQFF
D: -; V: TRBV29-1; size: few; J: TRBJ1-1; length: 13; DNA: TGCAGCGTGGAAAAGACGGGGAACACTGAAGCTTTCTTT; CDR3: CSVEKTGNTEAFF
D: TRBD1; V: TRBV20-1; size: few; J: TRBJ2-5; length: 14; DNA: TGCAGTGCTAGGGACAGGGCAGTCCTGGAGACCCAGTACTTC; CDR3: CSARDRAVLETQYF
D: TRBD1; V: TRBV20-1; size: few; J: TRBJ2-5; length: 14; DNA: TGCAGTGCTAGAGTTTTAGGGGGCGGAGAGACCCAGTACTTC; CDR3: CSARVLGGGETQYF
D: TRBD2; V: TRBV5-1; size: few; J: TRBJ2-7; length: 13; DNA: TGCGCCAGCAGCTTTAGCGGGATCTACGAGCAGTACTTC; CDR3: CASSFSGIYEQYF
D: -; V: TRBV5-1; size: -; J: TRBJ1-1; length: 15; DNA: TGCGCCAGCAGCTTGGGGGTCAACATGAACACTGAAGCTTTCTTT; CDR3: CASSLGVNMNTEAFF
D: TRBD2; V: TRBV20-1; size: -; J: TRBJ2-1; length: 16; DNA: TGCAGTGCTAGAGCCCCGCCGACTAGCGGCTACAATGAGCAGTTCTTC; CDR3: CSARAPPTSGYNEQFF
D: -; V: TRBV5-6; size: -; J: TRBJ2-3; length: 17; DNA: TGTGCCAGCAGCTTGCCCCGTATCCGGGGGGCCGAAGATACGCAGTATTTT; CDR3: CASSLPRIRGAEDTQYF
D: TRBD1; V: TRBV6-1; size: -; J: TRBJ2-3; length: 15; DNA: TGTGCCAGCAGTGAAAGACAGGGTGCGACAGATACGCAGTATTTT; CDR3: CASSERQGATDTQYF
D: TRBD1; V: TRBV5-1; size: -; J: TRBJ1-4; length: 15; DNA: TGCGCCAGCAGCTCAAGACAGGGGAAAAATGAAAAACTGTTTTTT; CDR3: CASSSRQGKNEKLFF
D: -; V: TRBV7-2; size: -; J: TRBJ2-7; length: 14; DNA: TGTGCCAGCACCTCCGAGAAATGGGGTTCCGAGCAGTACTTC; CDR3: CASTSEKWGSEQYF
D: -; V: TRBV11-3; size: -; J: TRBJ2-2; length: 14; DNA: TGTGCCAGCAGCTCCCTAGGCCCCACCGGGGAGCTGTTTTTT; CDR3: CASSSLGPTGELFF
D: -; V: TRBV18; size: -; J: TRBJ1-4; length: 12; DNA: TGTGCCAGCTCACCACCCAAGGAAAAACTGTTTTTT; CDR3: CASSPPKEKLFF
D: -; V: TRBV2; size: few; J: TRBJ2-7; length: 13; DNA: TGTGCCAGCAGTGAGGGGGGAGTTTGGGAGCAGTACTTC; CDR3: CASSEGGVWEQYF
D: -; V: TRBV14; size: -; J: TRBJ2-1; length: 15; DNA: TGTGCCAGCAGCCAAGTTTCCCTCTGGGACAATGAGCAGTTCTTC; CDR3: CASSQVSLWDNEQFF
D: -; V: TRBV7-9; size: few; J: TRBJ1-6; length: 16; DNA: TGTGCCAGCAGCTTAGGGTCGGCCGGGATCGGTTCACCCCTCCACTTT; CDR3: CASSLGSAGIGSPLHF
D: -; V: TRBV5-1; size: -; J: TRBJ2-3; length: 15; DNA: TGCGCCAGCAGCTTGAGATGGGGGGCAACAGATACGCAGTATTTT; CDR3: CASSLRWGATDTQYF
D: -; V: TRBV6-1; size: few; J: TRBJ1-1; length: 14; DNA: TGTGCCAGCACAGAGGTGGGATTGAACACTGAAGCTTTCTTT; CDR3: CASTEVGLNTEAFF
D: TRBD2; V: TRBV20-1; size: -; J: TRBJ2-7; length: 14; DNA: TGCAGTGCCCAGAGGGGTAGCGGGAGTTACGAGCAGTACTTC; CDR3: CSAQRGSGSYEQYF
D: -; V: TRBV5-1; size: -; J: TRBJ2-7; length: 14; DNA: TGCGCCAGCAGCCCGGGGTATCCATCCTACGAGCAGTACTTC; CDR3: CASSPGYPSYEQYF
D: -; V: TRBV12-3/TRBV12-4; size: many; J: TRBJ1-1; length: 12; DNA: TGTGCCAGCAGTTTCGGGCAGGCGGTTGCTTTCTTT; CDR3: CASSFGQAVAFF
D: TRBD2; V: TRBV5-1; size: many; J: TRBJ2-1; length: 16; DNA: TGCGCCAGCAGCTTACCTCGGACTAGCGGGGGCAATGAGCAGTTCTTC; CDR3: CASSLPRTSGGNEQFF
D: -; V: TRBV7-9; size: -; J: TRBJ2-7; length: 14; DNA: TGTGCCAGCAGCACTGTCGGGCCGGATAAGGGGCAGTACTTC; CDR3: CASSTVGPDKGQYF
D: -; V: TRBV29-1; size: -; J: TRBJ2-3; length: 12; DNA: TGCAGCTCCACGCCTTACACAGATACGCAGTATTTT; CDR3: CSSTPYTDTQYF
D: TRBD1; V: TRBV12-3/TRBV12-4; size: -; J: TRBJ1-2; length: 12; DNA: TGTGCCAGCAGTTTAGGCAGGGGGTTTGGCACCTTC; CDR3: CASSLGRGFGTF
D: -; V: TRBV4-3; size: few; J: TRBJ2-2; length: 15; DNA: TGCGCCAGCAGCCAACCCCCGACAGGCGCCGGGGAGCTGTTTTTT; CDR3: CASSQPPTGAGELFF
D: -; V: TRBV6-6; size: few; J: TRBJ2-5; length: 12; DNA: TGTGCCAGCAGTTCAACGAAAGAGACCCAGTACTTC; CDR3: CASSSTKETQYF
D: -; V: TRBV7-3; size: -; J: TRBJ2-5; length: 14; DNA: TGTGCCAGCAGCCATCGATACGGCCAAGAGACCCAGTACTTC; CDR3: CASSHRYGQETQYF
D: TRBD1; V: TRBV12-3/TRBV12-4; size: -; J: TRBJ2-7; length: 13; DNA: TGTGCCAGCAGTTTAGGGGACAGCAACCAGCAGTACTTC; CDR3: CASSLGDSNQQYF
D: -; V: TRBV4-3; size: -; J: TRBJ2-5; length: 13; DNA: TGCGCCAGCAGCCAAGGTCGGGCCCAGACCCAGTACTTC; CDR3: CASSQGRAQTQYF
D: -; V: TRBV12-3/TRBV12-4; size: few; J: TRBJ1-2; length: 12; DNA: TGTGCCAGCAGCCCGGCAGGGCATGGCTACACCTTC; CDR3: CASSPAGHGYTF
D: -; V: TRBV12-3/TRBV12-4; size: few; J: TRBJ1-1; length: 13; DNA: TGTGCCAGCATCCTAACAGGTAACACTGAAGCTTTCTTT; CDR3: CASILTGNTEAFF
D: -; V: TRBV6-1; size: few; J: TRBJ1-1; length: 15; DNA: TGTGCCAGCAATGGTAGACGCAGGACTACAAGTGAAGCTTTCTTT; CDR3: CASNGRRRTTSEAFF
D: -; V: TRBV5-1; size: few; J: TRBJ2-1; length: 15; DNA: TGCGCCAGCAGCTTGGGTTCAGGGGGGATTCAGGAGCAGTTCTTC; CDR3: CASSLGSGGIQEQFF
D: TRBD2; V: TRBV5-5; size: few; J: TRBJ2-2; length: 16; DNA: TGTGCCAGCAGCTCCCTGGGCGGGAGTGTCACCGGGGAGCTGTTTTTT; CDR3: CASSSLGGSVTGELFF
D: -; V: TRBV5-1; size: -; J: TRBJ2-7; length: 16; DNA: TGCGCCAGCAGCTTGGCTCGCGGGGGCGCCTCGGGGGAGCAGTACTTC; CDR3: CASSLARGGASGEQYF
D: -; V: TRBV6-1; size: few; J: TRBJ1-5; length: 18; DNA: TGTGCCAGCAGCCCCTTTTGGGTGGAGGAGTATAGCAATCAGCCCCAGCATTTT; CDR3: CASSPFWVEEYSNQPQHF
D: TRBD2; V: TRBV5-6; size: few; J: TRBJ2-7; length: 15; DNA: TGTGCCAGCAGCTCGGGAGGGTTTACTCCCTACGAGCAGTACTTC; CDR3: CASSSGGFTPYEQYF
D: TRBD1; V: TRBV12-3/TRBV12-4; size: few; J: TRBJ2-2; length: 15; DNA: TGTGCCAGCAAAACACAGGGGACGAACACCGGGGAGCTGTTTTTT; CDR3: CASKTQGTNTGELFF
D: -; V: TRBV6-2/TRBV6-3; size: once; J: TRBJ1-2; length: 12; DNA: TGTGCCAGCAGTCAGGGACGGAGGGGCTACACCTTC; CDR3: CASSQGRRGYTF
D: TRBD2; V: TRBV7-9; size: few; J: TRBJ2-1; length: 15; DNA: TGTGCCAGCAGCTTACGGCTAGCGGGGGTTGGTGAGCAGTTCTTC; CDR3: CASSLRLAGVGEQFF
D: -; V: TRBV20-1; size: -; J: TRBJ2-3; length: 14; DNA: TGCAGTGCTGCCGGGACAACCCACACAGATACGCAGTATTTT; CDR3: CSAAGTTHTDTQYF
D: -; V: TRBV29-1; size: once; J: TRBJ2-1; length: 17; DNA: TGCAGCGTTTTTCTTGAAGGTCTAGTACGGACTCACAATGAGCAGTTCTTC; CDR3: CSVFLEGLVRTHNEQFF
D: TRBD1; V: TRBV20-1; size: few; J: TRBJ2-3; length: 15; DNA: TGCAGTGCTCTGCCCTACAGGGGTGGCACAGATACGCAGTATTTT; CDR3: CSALPYRGGTDTQYF